Presented here are 13 T cell receptor beta chains from one specimen sequenced in a study of T cells in Graves' hyperthyroidism and ophthalmopathy. Amplification of TCR beta CDR3 regions was performed using RNA transcripts as template. When the TCR CDR3 underwent first-round RT-PCR, the HTBI primer set was used. TCRdb re-called the multiplex PCR reads through MiXCR, storing one row per CDR3 protein. This table holds around 500,000 distinct CDR3 sequences, 11% to 15% found once. The source material was blood. All receptors come from a woman aged 40-49 years with Graves' hyperthyroidism.

This clonotype has ten or more counts. This sequence joins TRBV20-1 and TRBJ2-1; 10 bases fit TRBD2. This CDR3 is built from 14 residues. Germline V gene data show CDR1 as DFQATT and CDR2 as SNEGSKA (reference sequence). V shed 3 bases, J shed 6 bases, and the junction held 5 bases outside the gene matches. The CDR3, as DNA: TGCAGTGCTAGGCCGGGACTAGCGATCAATGAGCAGTTCTTC. Translated, it gives CSARPGLAINEQFF.

The sample holds many counts of this clonotype. The V call is TRBV7-2, the J call TRBJ2-7; D gene unclear. The CDR3 length is 12 residues. The ends were cut back, 9 bases at V and 0 bases at J, with 9 bases in the middle. Per germline, CDR1 SGHTA and CDR2 FQGNSA. This CDR3 is CARLRSSYEQYF. The CDR3 DNA follows: TGTGCCAGGCTCCGCTCCTCCTACGAGCAGTACTTC. Variable domain in full (rest from reference TRBV7-2 and TRBJ2-7): GAGVSQSPSNKVTEKGKDVELRCDPISGHTALYWYRQSLGQGLEFLIYFQGNSAPDKSGLPSDRFSAERTGGSVSTLTIQRTQQEDSAVYLCARLRSSYEQYFGPGTRLTVT.

This chain joins TRBV11-2 and TRBJ2-1; 8 positions match TRBD2. Trimming at V came to 3 bases and at J to 4 bases, leaving 8 bases not matched to a gene. This CDR3 has 16 residues. Germline loops: CDR1 SGHAT, CDR2 FQNNGV. The CDR3 reads CASSFIGTSTYNEQFF. The CDR3 DNA reads TGTGCCAGCAGCTTTATCGGGACTAGTACGTACAATGAGCAGTTCTTC.

This clonotype was seen a handful of times. The gene calls are TRBV3-1 and TRBJ1-4, with TRBD1 identical over 7 bases. Per the germline V gene, CDR1 is LGHDT and CDR2 is YNNKEL (reference sequence). Losses at the gene ends were 4 bases for V and 2 bases for J; bases not matched to a gene: 4. The CDR3 is 15 residues long. The CDR3 loop is CASSRGGSTNEKLFF. CDR3 coding DNA: TGTGCCAGCAGCCGAGGGGGCTCGACTAATGAAAAACTGTTTTTT.

This clonotype was seen repeatedly, ten times or more. The chain joins TRBV30 to TRBJ1-3, with D uncertain. V gave up 3 bases and J gave up 4 bases, with 7 bases separating them. Looked up from germline, CDR1 is GTSNPN and CDR2 is SVGIG (reference sequence). CDR3 length equals 12 residues. CDR3 nucleotides: TGTGCCTGGAGAGGCAGAGGAAACACCATATATTTT. Translating it yields CAWRGRGNTIYF.

There are many counts of this clonotype. V and J are TRBV7-9 and TRBJ1-2, with no clear D. The CDR3 is 14 amino acids. Between the trimmed V and J ends, which lost 5 bases and 11 bases, there was a span of 21 bases. Germline CDR1 is SEHNR and CDR2 is FQNEAQ (reference sequence). CDR3: CASSPVTVVRSYTF. The CDR3 DNA is TGTGCCAGCAGCCCAGTGACGGTAGTTCGAAGTTACACCTTC.

This clonotype was seen ten or more times. The V and J genes are TRBV7-6 and TRBJ2-7; D is uncertain. V was pared by 2 bases and J by 5 bases, with 10 bases between. Germline-derived CDR1 and CDR2 are SGHVS and FNYEAQ. This CDR3 has 13 amino acids. CDR3 DNA sequence: TGTGCCAGCAGCTTAACCGGCGGTGACGAGCAGTACTTC. This codes for CASSLTGGDEQYF.

This clonotype was detected many times. This sequence joins TRBV20-1 and TRBJ2-1; TRBD2 matches at 12 bases. The CDR3 runs to 17 residues. Germline lookup yields CDR1 DFQATT and CDR2 SNEGSKA (reference sequence). J lost 5 bases, V lost 6 bases, and 14 bases had no gene match. Here the CDR3 reads CSADLLLTSGSNNEQFF. CDR3 DNA: TGCAGTGCCGATCTCCTTCTGACTAGCGGGAGTAACAATGAGCAGTTCTTC.

This clonotype was recorded many times. V and J are TRBV10-3 and TRBJ2-2; TRBD2 matches at 15 bases. The CDR3 sequence is 18 residues long. V gave up 4 bases and J gave up 4 bases; unmatched junction bases: 7. Germline values: CDR1 ENHRY, CDR2 SYGVKD. This CDR3 reads CAISGGLAGGPVTGELFF. For the CDR3, the DNA is TGTGCCATCAGTGGAGGACTAGCGGGAGGGCCGGTCACCGGGGAGCTGTTTTTT.

This clonotype was found many times. The chain links TRBV18 to TRBJ2-1, with no clear D. V gave up 5 bases and J gave up 7 bases, with 12 bases separating them. The V gene's germline CDR1 is KGHSH and CDR2 LQKENI. This CDR3 has 13 amino acids. DNA of the CDR3: TGTGCCAGCTCAGCTGGGTGGGAAAATGAGCAGTTCTTC. Amino acids: CASSAGWENEQFF. The full variable domain, in which reference TRBV18 and TRBJ2-1 provide the parts outside the CDR3, is NAGVMQNPRHLVRRRGQEARLRCSPMKGHSHVYWYRQLPEEGLKFMVYLQKENIIDESGMPKERFSAEFPKEGPSILRIQQVVRGDSAAYFCASSAGWENEQFFGPGTRLTVL.

The sample holds many counts of this clonotype. The V gene is TRBV18, the J gene TRBJ2-1, with D possibly being TRBD2 (5 bases). The V end lost 2 bases, the J end lost 3 bases, and 8 bases lay between the germline ends. This CDR3 comprises 14 residues. Germline V lookup: CDR1 KGHSH, CDR2 LQKENI. The CDR3 nucleotides are TGTGCCAGCTCACCAGCTAGCAGCTACAATGAGCAGTTCTTC. This encodes CASSPASSYNEQFF.

This clonotype was seen at least ten times. V is TRBV30 and J is TRBJ1-6; 8 bases match TRBD1. Trimming cost V 3 bases and J 4 bases; bases outside gene matches: 2. Germline V gene data show CDR1 as GTSNPN and CDR2 as SVGIG (reference sequence). The CDR3 length is 14 residues. CDR3 region: CAWSDRGYNSPLHF. The CDR3, as DNA: TGTGCCTGGAGCGACAGGGGTTATAATTCACCCCTCCACTTT.

Comments on this clonotype: This may arise from a read error, as a much more abundant clone is one base away. A read error is likely, as this CDR3 ends without the conserved phenylalanine or tryptophan. The chain employs TRBV12-3 or TRBV12-4 and TRBJ1-2, with D unresolved. V lost 3 bases and J 4 bases, leaving 9 bases between the germline ends. This CDR3 has 13 amino acids. This CDR3 reads CASSFSEGYGYTL. The CDR3 DNA sequence: TGTGCCAGCAGTTTTAGCGAAGGCTATGGCTACACCCTC.